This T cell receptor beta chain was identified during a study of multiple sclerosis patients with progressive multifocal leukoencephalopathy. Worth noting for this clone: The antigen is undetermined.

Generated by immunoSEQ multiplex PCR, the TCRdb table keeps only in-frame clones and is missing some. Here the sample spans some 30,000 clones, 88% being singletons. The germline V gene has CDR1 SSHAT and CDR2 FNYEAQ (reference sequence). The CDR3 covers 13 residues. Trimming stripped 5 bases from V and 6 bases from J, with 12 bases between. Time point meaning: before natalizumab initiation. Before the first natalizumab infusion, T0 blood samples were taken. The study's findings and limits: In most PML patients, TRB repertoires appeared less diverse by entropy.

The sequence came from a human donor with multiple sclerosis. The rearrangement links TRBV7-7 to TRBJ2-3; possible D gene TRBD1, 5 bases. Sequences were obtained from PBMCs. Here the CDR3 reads CASSPGPGDTQYF. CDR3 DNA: TGTGCCAGCAGCCCAGGACCAGGGGATACGCAGTATTTT.